The rows below give T cell receptor beta chains drawn from one sample of a study of spatial heterogeneity in lung cancer. TCRdb itself ran the 5' RACE reads through MiXCR, one entry per CDR3 protein. The sample holds some 54,000 distinct CDR3 sequences, 7.4% seen once. The source was PBMCs, collected at follow-up. All receptors derive from a female donor with early-stage non-small cell lung cancer. CDR3s include the opening cysteine and the closing phenylalanine or tryptophan. A D gene is named only where the DNA matches it firmly. Clone size is stated in some rows and not others, as once, few, many or a class when expanded.

J,D,V,size,CDR3,DNA
TRBJ1-2,-,TRBV20-1,-,CSARIQGKDGYTF,TGCAGTGCTAGGATACAGGGAAAGGATGGCTACACCTTC
TRBJ2-7,TRBD2,TRBV9,many,CASSVAGGLEQYF,TGTGCCAGCAGCGTGGCGGGGGGCCTAGAGCAGTACTTC
TRBJ1-5,TRBD1,TRBV20-1,many,CSARRGPNQPQHF,TGCAGTGCTAGAAGGGGGCCGAATCAGCCCCAGCATTTT
TRBJ2-5,TRBD2,TRBV7-2,-,CASSRGGEETQYF,TGTGCCAGCAGCCGCGGGGGGGAAGAGACCCAGTACTTC
TRBJ2-3,-,TRBV20-1,many,CSAVTGDTQYF,TGCAGTGCGGTGACGGGAGATACGCAGTATTTT
TRBJ1-5,-,TRBV7-2,-,CASSLDTGPGPQHF,TGTGCCAGCAGCTTAGATACAGGGCCGGGGCCCCAGCATTTT
TRBJ2-2,-,TRBV7-3,many,CASSLMLGTGELFF,TGTGCCAGCAGCTTGATGTTGGGAACCGGGGAGCTGTTTTTT
TRBJ2-7,TRBD1,TRBV20-1,-,CSARSVTGVYEQYF,TGCAGTGCTAGATCAGTGACAGGGGTGTACGAGCAGTACTTC
TRBJ2-6,-,TRBV7-9,many,CASSLVAKGSGANVLTF,TGTGCCAGCAGCTTAGTAGCGAAGGGCTCTGGGGCCAACGTCCTGACTTTC
TRBJ1-2,-,TRBV7-9,many,CASSPDAFYGYTF,TGTGCCAGCAGCCCGGATGCGTTCTATGGCTACACCTTC
TRBJ1-2,-,TRBV5-1,few,CASSQDSGDYGYTF,TGCGCCAGCAGCCAGGATTCCGGCGACTATGGCTACACCTTC